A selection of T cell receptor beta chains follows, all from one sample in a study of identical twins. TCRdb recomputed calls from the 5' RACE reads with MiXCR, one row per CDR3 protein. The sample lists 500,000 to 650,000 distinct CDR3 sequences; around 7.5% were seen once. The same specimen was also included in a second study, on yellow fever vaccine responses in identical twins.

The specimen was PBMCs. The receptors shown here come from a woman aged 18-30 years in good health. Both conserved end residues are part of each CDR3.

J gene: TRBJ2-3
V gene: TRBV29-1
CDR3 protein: CSGAQGVGTDTQYF

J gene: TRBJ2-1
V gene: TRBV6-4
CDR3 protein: CASSERVLDEQFF

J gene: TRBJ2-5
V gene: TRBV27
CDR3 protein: CASSLYPGLETQYF

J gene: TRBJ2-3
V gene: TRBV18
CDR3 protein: CASYRDRTRGDTQYF

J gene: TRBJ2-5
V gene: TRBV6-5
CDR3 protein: CASSYSELAPGETQYF

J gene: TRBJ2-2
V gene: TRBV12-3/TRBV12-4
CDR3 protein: CASSEQYTGELFF

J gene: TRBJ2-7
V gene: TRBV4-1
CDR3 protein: CASSQVWREGRSEQYF

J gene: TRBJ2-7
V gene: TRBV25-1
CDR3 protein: CASSEFGGVGLYEQYF

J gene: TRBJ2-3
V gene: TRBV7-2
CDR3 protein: CASSPHVRDTQYF

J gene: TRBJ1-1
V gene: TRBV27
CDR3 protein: CASSSHASTEAFF

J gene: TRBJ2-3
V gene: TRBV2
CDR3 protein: CAISVRLADPRRETDTQYF

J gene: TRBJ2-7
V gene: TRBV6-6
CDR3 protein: CASSKDHYEQYF

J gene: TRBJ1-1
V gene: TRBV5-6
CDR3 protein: CASSPWTEAVTEAFF

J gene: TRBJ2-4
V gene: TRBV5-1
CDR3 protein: CASTEVGIENIQYF

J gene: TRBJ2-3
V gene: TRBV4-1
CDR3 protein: CASSHRRADTQYF

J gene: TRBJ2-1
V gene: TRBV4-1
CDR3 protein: CASSPGSGGDIFSYNEQFF

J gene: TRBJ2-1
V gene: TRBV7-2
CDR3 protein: CASSQTSGGAHNEQFF

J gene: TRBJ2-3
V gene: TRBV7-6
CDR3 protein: CASSNRLASGSSTDTQYF

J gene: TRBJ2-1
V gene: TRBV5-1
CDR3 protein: CASSFRTGATYNEQFF

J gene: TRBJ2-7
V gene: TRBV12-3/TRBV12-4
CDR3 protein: CASSLGTRANYEQYF

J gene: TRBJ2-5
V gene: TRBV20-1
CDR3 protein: CSARPGMETQYF

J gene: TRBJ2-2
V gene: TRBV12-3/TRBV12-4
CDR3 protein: CASSFFGGGGTGELFF

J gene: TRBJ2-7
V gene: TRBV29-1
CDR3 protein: CSVADRYSYEQYF

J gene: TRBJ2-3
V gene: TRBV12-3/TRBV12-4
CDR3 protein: CASLLAGGREDTQYF

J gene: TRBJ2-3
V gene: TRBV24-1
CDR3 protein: CATSGTGYTDTQYF

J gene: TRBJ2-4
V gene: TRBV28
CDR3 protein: CATATRTQQGTKNIQYF

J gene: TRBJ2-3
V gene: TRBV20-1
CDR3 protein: CSARDHGSGRSTDTQYF

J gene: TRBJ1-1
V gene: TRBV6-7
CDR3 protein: CASSYTSARMNTEAFF

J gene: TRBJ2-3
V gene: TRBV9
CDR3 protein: CASSVGQASTDTQYF

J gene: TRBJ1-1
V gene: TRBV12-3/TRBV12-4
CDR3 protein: CASSYGYSEAFF

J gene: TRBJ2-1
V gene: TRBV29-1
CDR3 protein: CSVEPNHRRGRYNEQFF

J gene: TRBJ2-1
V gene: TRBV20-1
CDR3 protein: CSASAGGYNEQFF

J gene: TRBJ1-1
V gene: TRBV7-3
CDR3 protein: CASSLTSGAGRGNTEAFF

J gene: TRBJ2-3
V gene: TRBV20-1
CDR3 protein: CSAGDVGVTGTQYF

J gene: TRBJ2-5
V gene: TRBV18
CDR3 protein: CASLPREEETQYF